The 10 T cell receptor beta chains in this list originate from one sample, sequenced in a study of blood T cells in healthy people across ages. Together with a sample-barcoded 5' primer, a J-beta primer mix was included in a second PCR lasting about 7 to 12 cycles. TCRdb passed the 5' RACE reads through MiXCR, listing each CDR3 protein once. The sample contains 1.8 million or so distinct CDR3 sequences, 30% to 40% of which appear only once. The source material was blood. Receptor source: a human donor in good health.

There are a few counts of this clonotype. V is TRBV20-1 and J is TRBJ2-5; maybe TRBD1 (5 bases). In germline, CDR1 is DFQATT, CDR2 SNEGSKA (reference sequence). CDR3 length equals 11 residues. Trimming shortened V by 1 base and J by 9 bases, and 9 bases separated the two germline ends. The CDR3 coding sequence is TGCAGTGCTAGAGGGGGCGAGGCCCAGTACTTC. Translation gives CSARGGEAQYF.

The J gene is TRBJ2-1, the V gene TRBV7-9, with D possibly matching TRBD1 (6 bases). Deletions cut 10 bases from V and 5 bases from J, with 27 bases between. The germline gives CDR1 SEHNR, CDR2 FQNEAQ (reference sequence). The CDR3 is 17 amino acids. CDR3 region: CATLKPRGQGVDNEQFF. The DNA of the CDR3 is TGTGCCACCCTCAAGCCCCGGGGACAAGGGGTCGACAATGAGCAGTTCTTC.

The rearrangement links TRBV2 to TRBJ2-6, with D perhaps matching TRBD1 (6 bases). Germline V CDR1 and CDR2: SNHLY, FYNNEI. The CDR3 is 14 residues long. V lost 10 bases and J lost 4, with 14 bases in between. The CDR3 DNA is TGTGCCAAAGACAGGCGTCGGGGGGCCAACGTCCTGACTTTC. Residues: CAKDRRRGANVLTF. The whole variable domain, filled in from reference TRBV2 and TRBJ2-6, reads EPEVTQTPSHQVTQMGQEVILRCVPISNHLYFYWYRQILGQKVEFLVSFYNNEISEKSEIFDDQFSVERPDGSNFTLKIRSTKLEDSAMYFCAKDRRRGANVLTFGAGSRLTVL.

The chain is built from TRBV15 and TRBJ2-1; 8 bases agree with TRBD2. Germline V gene sequence: CDR1 LNHNV, CDR2 YYDKDF (reference sequence). The ends lost 0 bases at V and 8 bases at J; junction bases unmatched: 9. There are 16 residues in the CDR3. CDR3 sequence: CATSRDRGLVWDEQFF. Here the CDR3 DNA reads TGTGCCACCAGCAGAGATCGGGGACTAGTATGGGATGAGCAGTTCTTC.

This clonotype was observed a handful of times. The chain employs TRBV20-1 and TRBJ2-1; tentatively, D is TRBD2 (5 bases). Germline loops: CDR1 DFQATT, CDR2 SNEGSKA (reference sequence). The CDR3 has 14 amino acids. The CDR3 sequence: CSTIGGFDCNEQFF. CDR3 nucleotide sequence: TGCAGCACGATAGGAGGATTTGACTGCAATGAGCAGTTCTTC.

The chain joins TRBV4-3 to TRBJ2-3; D is perhaps TRBD1 (6 bases). This CDR3 contains 15 residues. CDR1 is LGHNA and CDR2 is YSLEER in the germline V gene. V lost 4 bases and J lost 1, with 12 bases in between. DNA of the CDR3: TGCGCCAGCAGCCGACGAGGGGGACGCACAGATACGCAGTATTTT. This translates into CASSRRGGRTDTQYF.

The rearrangement links TRBV7-6 to TRBJ2-3; TRBD1 matches at 10 bases. V dropped 4 bases and J dropped 6; count of bases not matched to a gene: 7. The CDR3 is made up of 15 amino acids. Per the germline V gene, CDR1 is SGHVS and CDR2 is FNYEAQ. Here the CDR3 reads CASSSGQGRGDTQYF. CDR3 in DNA: TGTGCCAGCAGCTCGGGACAGGGGAGGGGGGATACGCAGTATTTT.

This clonotype showed up just a few times. DNA of the CDR3: TGCGCCAGCAGCCCCCGACGGACGCTGGGTGGCTACACCTTC. Its protein is CASSPRRTLGGYTF. The chain joins TRBV4-1 to TRBJ1-2, with D hard to call. Germline V gives CDR1 MGHRA, CDR2 YSYEKL. Trimming stripped 4 bases from V and 7 bases from J, with 16 bases between. This CDR3 comprises 14 residues.

The genes are TRBV7-9 and TRBJ2-5, with TRBD1 matching over 9 bases. CDR1 and CDR2 (germline): SEHNR, FQNEAQ (reference sequence). The junction had 20 bases not matched to a gene; V was cut back by 4 bases and J by 11 bases. The CDR3 consists of 17 residues. The CDR3 bases are TGTGCCAGCAGCTCTGCCCCTCTGGGACAGGGTTACAATGAGCAGTACTTC. As protein: CASSSAPLGQGYNEQYF. Variable domain in full (rest from reference TRBV7-9 and TRBJ2-5): DTGVSQNPRHKITKRGQNVTFRCDPISEHNRLYWYRQTLGQGPEFLTYFQNEAQLEKSRLLSDRFSAERPKGSFSTLEIQRTEQGDSAMYLCASSSAPLGQGYNEQYFGPGTRLLVL.

The chain couples TRBV7-2 to TRBJ2-3; D is unclear. The CDR3 contains 17 residues. V was trimmed by 2 bases and J by 6 bases, leaving 21 bases between them. Germline V gene data show CDR1 as SGHTA and CDR2 as FQGNSA. CDR3 residues: CASSLPTVVEVRDTQYF. The CDR3 nucleotides read TGTGCCAGCAGCTTACCCACCGTAGTAGAGGTCAGGGATACGCAGTATTTT.